Shown below are 24 T cell receptor beta chains from a single sample sequenced in a study of blood T cell repertoires in COVID-19. Here immunoSEQ multiplex PCR was the method, and the copy in TCRdb shows in-frame clones only, minus some. The sample contains 90,000 to 150,000 clones, 65% to 90% of which appear only once. The sequenced material came from peripheral blood. The receptors derive from a man aged 80 or over with acute or convalescent COVID-19.

J is TRBJ2-1 and V is TRBV7-2; D may be TRBD1 (5 bases). The germline CDR1 and CDR2 sequences are SGHTA and FQGNSA. The CDR3 has 13 residues. With 0 bases removed from V and 10 bases from J, the gap between germline ends came to 10 bases. The CDR3 protein is CASSLAQVFEQFF. CDR3 coding DNA: TGTGCCAGCAGCTTAGCACAGGTCTTCGAGCAGTTCTTC.

The gene calls are TRBV19 and TRBJ1-5; TRBD1 agrees at 8 bases. Germline CDR1 is LNHDA and CDR2 is SQIVND (reference sequence). The CDR3 consists of 14 residues. The trim removed 3 bases at V and 4 bases at J, leaving 2 bases unmatched. CDR3 DNA sequence: TGTGCCAGTAGTATGGACAGGGATAATCAGCCCCAGCATTTT. Its protein is CASSMDRDNQPQHF.

The chain recombines TRBV24-1 with TRBJ2-5; a weak D match, TRBD2 (7 bases). V gave up 5 bases and J gave up 1 base, with 16 bases separating them. The V gene's germline CDR1 is KGHDR and CDR2 SFDVKD. This CDR3 has 16 amino acids. The CDR3 nucleotides read TGTGCCACCAGTGGAGGGGGTAGCGGGCTCCAAGAGACCCAGTACTTC. Translation: CATSGGGSGLQETQYF.

V usage is TRBV6-1 and J usage is TRBJ1-5; a possible D gene is TRBD1 (6 bases). Germline values: CDR1 MNHNS, CDR2 SASEGT. With 2 bases removed from V and 9 bases from J, the gap between germline ends came to 17 bases. The CDR3 consists of 15 residues. Here the CDR3 reads CASSEIGQGRGPQHF. The CDR3 DNA follows: TGTGCCAGCAGTGAAATTGGGCAGGGGAGAGGGCCCCAGCATTTT.

The chain combines TRBV3-1 (or the pseudogene TRBV3-2) with TRBJ1-5, with no clear D. Trimming left V 5 bases short and J 3 bases short, with 11 bases between. Germline V gene sequence: CDR1 LGHDT, CDR2 YNNKEL (reference sequence). The CDR3 loop spans 14 amino acids. CDR3 coding DNA: TGTGCCAGCAGCGTAGGAGGGCCCAATCAGCCCCAGCATTTT. It is translated as CASSVGGPNQPQHF.

The chain employs TRBV4-1 and TRBJ2-3, with D unclear. This CDR3 is built from 14 residues. V lost 4 bases to trimming and J lost 2 bases, with 10 bases between them. Looked up from germline, CDR1 is MGHRA and CDR2 is YSYEKL. The CDR3: CASSRSGDTDTQYF. CDR3 nucleotides: TGCGCCAGCAGCCGTAGTGGTGACACAGATACGCAGTATTTT.

V usage is TRBV9 and J usage is TRBJ2-1; 10 bases map to TRBD2. Unmatched junction bases numbered 6, after V lost 3 bases and J lost 6 bases. This CDR3 has 15 residues. Germline V gene lookup returns CDR1 SGDLS and CDR2 YYNGEE. CDR3 DNA: TGTGCCAGCAGCGGGGGACTAGCGATCCGCAATGAGCAGTTCTTC. Its translation: CASSGGLAIRNEQFF.

Only one count was recorded for this clone. V usage is TRBV27 and J usage is TRBJ1-1, with 8 bases aligning to TRBD1. This CDR3 has 13 amino acids. CDR1 MNHEY and CDR2 SMNVEV come from the germline V gene (reference sequence). Trimming took 4 bases from V and 7 from J; bases not matched to a gene: 5. This CDR3 reads CASSSGQGLEAFF. The CDR3 bases are TGTGCCAGCAGTTCCGGACAGGGCCTTGAAGCTTTCTTT.

The chain couples TRBV29-1 to TRBJ1-2; the D gene is possibly TRBD1 (5 bases). Trimming removed 8 bases from V and 3 bases from J, with 16 bases in between. CDR1 and CDR2 from the germline V gene are SQVTM and ANQGSEA. This CDR3 has 13 residues. The CDR3 DNA follows: TGCAGCATCGGGGCTGGCGGGGACTATGGCTACACCTTC. Encoded protein: CSIGAGGDYGYTF.

The chain is built from TRBV19 and TRBJ2-5; 8 bases map to TRBD2. The CDR3 contains 13 residues. Germline CDR1 reads LNHDA; CDR2 reads SQIVND (reference sequence). Trimming cost V 6 bases and J 5 bases; bases outside gene matches: 5. CDR3 residues: CASSLIAGETQYF. CDR3 nucleotides: TGTGCCAGTAGCCTAATAGCGGGGGAGACCCAGTACTTC.

The chain is built from TRBV30 and TRBJ1-6; 8 nucleotides line up with TRBD1. With 4 bases clipped from V and 9 bases from J, the junction kept 8 bases outside the gene matches. In germline, CDR1 is GTSNPN, CDR2 SVGIG (reference sequence). This CDR3 is 14 amino acids long. The CDR3 here is CAWTLRTGTSPLHF. DNA for the CDR3: TGTGCCTGGACACTCCGGACAGGGACTTCACCCCTCCACTTT.

This chain links TRBV7-2 with TRBJ2-1; 14 positions agree with TRBD2. Trimming removed 5 bases from V and 7 bases from J; junction bases left unmatched: 13. The CDR3 has 18 amino acids. Germline CDR1 reads SGHTA; CDR2 reads FQGNSA. The CDR3 protein is CASSRNPGLAGGGNEQFF. The CDR3 nucleotides are TGTGCCAGCAGCCGCAACCCCGGACTAGCGGGAGGTGGGAATGAGCAGTTCTTC.

The chain couples TRBV5-1 to TRBJ1-2, with D tentatively TRBD1 (6 bases). Trimming shortened V by 4 bases and J by 6 bases, and 13 bases separated the two germline ends. The CDR3 consists of 13 residues. Germline assignment: CDR1 SGHRS and CDR2 YFSETQ. The CDR3 bases are TGCGCCAGCAGCGGAAACAGGGTAAATGGCTACACCTTC. Its protein product is CASSGNRVNGYTF.

The chain employs TRBV6-2 or TRBV6-3 and TRBJ2-7, with 9 positions matching TRBD2. V lost 6 bases to trimming and J lost 3 bases; unmatched junction nucleotides: 21. Germline V gives CDR1 MNHEY, CDR2 SVGEGT. The CDR3 is 19 residues long. CDR3 region: CASSPSLSGSRLEDYEQYF. The CDR3 region has the DNA TGTGCCAGCAGCCCCAGCCTTAGCGGGAGTAGGTTAGAAGACTACGAGCAGTACTTC.

CDR3 sequence reads: CASRSGRAAADTQYF. The CDR3 nucleotides read TGTGCCAGCCGTAGCGGGAGGGCCGCCGCAGATACGCAGTATTTT. The chain joins TRBV7-2 to TRBJ2-3; TRBD2 matches at 11 bases. Losses at the gene ends were 8 bases for V and 4 bases for J; bases not matched to a gene: 8. The CDR3 loop spans 15 amino acids. Germline loops: CDR1 SGHTA, CDR2 FQGNSA.

The rearrangement joins TRBV5-4 to TRBJ2-7; D may be TRBD1 (6 bases). Trimming took 3 bases from V and 3 from J, leaving 10 bases between them. The germline V gene encodes CDR1 SGHNT and CDR2 YYREEE (reference sequence). This CDR3 contains 13 residues. CDR3: CASSSQGYYEQYF. Written as DNA, the CDR3 is TGTGCCAGCAGCTCACAGGGATACTACGAGCAGTACTTC.

J is TRBJ2-1 and V is TRBV28, with 11 bases fitting TRBD1. CDR1 is MDHEN and CDR2 is SYDVKM in the germline V gene. The CDR3 spans 15 residues. Germline trimming cut 4 bases from V and 3 bases from J; bases unmatched to any gene: 2. This CDR3 reads CASSSGTGGYNEQFF. The CDR3, as DNA: TGTGCCAGCAGTTCCGGGACAGGGGGCTACAATGAGCAGTTCTTC.

This chain joins TRBV3-1 (or the pseudogene TRBV3-2) and TRBJ2-7; 8 bases agree with TRBD2. The germline V gene has CDR1 LGHDT and CDR2 YNNKEL (reference sequence). J was trimmed by 6 bases and V by 5 bases; bases with no gene match: 12. The CDR3 is made up of 15 amino acids. In nucleotides, the CDR3 is TGTGCCAGCAGCTGGGGGCGTGGACTAGCATCCGAGCAGTACTTC. The encoded protein is CASSWGRGLASEQYF.

This chain joins TRBV28 and TRBJ1-3; no clear D. The CDR3 spans 15 residues. Germline loops: CDR1 MDHEN, CDR2 SYDVKM. V lost 2 bases, J lost 0 bases, and 8 bases lay in between. In DNA, the CDR3 is TGTGCCAGCAGTTTAGTGCGACACTCTGGAAACACCATATATTTT. Translation gives CASSLVRHSGNTIYF.

The chain combines TRBV5-4 with TRBJ1-2; D gene ambiguous. Looked up from germline, CDR1 is SGHNT and CDR2 is YYREEE (reference sequence). The CDR3 sequence is 13 residues long. Trimming removed 4 bases from V and 2 bases from J, with 9 bases in between. This CDR3 is CASSPEQNYGYTF. In DNA, the CDR3 is TGTGCCAGCAGCCCAGAACAGAACTATGGCTACACCTTC.

The gene calls are TRBV11-2 and TRBJ1-1, with D tentatively TRBD1 (6 bases). This CDR3 region has 13 residues. V lost 0 bases to trimming and J lost 6 bases, with 8 bases between them. From germline, CDR1 is SGHAT and CDR2 FQNNGV. The CDR3 loop is CASSLDRTAEAFF. CDR3 sequence (DNA): TGTGCCAGCAGCTTAGATCGGACAGCTGAAGCTTTCTTT. The variable domain in full, completed from reference TRBV11-2 and TRBJ1-1, reads EAGVAQSPRYKIIEKRQSVAFWCNPISGHATLYWYQQILGQGPKLLIQFQNNGVVDDSQLPKDRFSAERLKGVDSTLKIQPAKLEDSAVYLCASSLDRTAEAFFGQGTRLTVV.

J is TRBJ1-5 and V is TRBV5-8; 9 bases are shared with TRBD1. Germline trimming cut 4 bases from V and 6 bases from J; bases unmatched to any gene: 11. The CDR3 spans 16 residues. Germline V CDR1 and CDR2: SGHTS, YDEGEE. The CDR3 spells CASSRRTGVGGQPQHF. The CDR3 DNA reads as TGTGCCAGCAGCAGAAGGACAGGGGTAGGGGGTCAGCCCCAGCATTTT.

V and J are TRBV19 and TRBJ1-1; D unclear. Trimming took 1 base from V and 5 from J, leaving 11 bases between them. CDR1 LNHDA and CDR2 SQIVND come from the germline V gene (reference sequence). The CDR3 spans 14 residues. The CDR3: CASSIAPGVTEAFF. CDR3 in DNA: TGTGCCAGTAGTATAGCTCCGGGAGTTACTGAAGCTTTCTTT.

This clone was seen a single time. This chain links TRBV5-1 with TRBJ2-1; 14 bases fit TRBD2. V lost 4 bases, J lost 7 bases, and 4 bases stayed unmatched. The CDR3 is 15 residues long. Germline V gene sequence: CDR1 SGHRS, CDR2 YFSETQ. The DNA of the CDR3 is TGCGCCAGCAGCCCGGGACTAGCGGGAGTGAATGAGCAGTTCTTC. This translates into CASSPGLAGVNEQFF. Looking up the rest from reference TRBV5-1 and TRBJ2-1 gives the full variable domain: KAGVTQTPRYLIKTRGQQVTLSCSPISGHRSVSWYQQTPGQGLQFLFEYFSETQRNKGNFPGRFSGRQFSNSRSEMNVSTLELGDSALYLCASSPGLAGVNEQFFGPGTRLTVL.